This record covers a single T cell receptor (beta chain). The antigen is undetermined. This record comes from a study of T cell responses to AZD1222 COVID-19 vaccine. Study results and limitations: Among AZD1222 vaccinees, only six or seven were seropositive at baseline.

V shed 3 bases and J shed 5 bases, with 5 bases lying between them. This CDR3 region has 12 residues. Germline loops: CDR1 SGHNT, CDR2 YYREEE (reference sequence). TCRdb keeps only in-frame clones here, not all; method: immunoSEQ multiplex PCR. The sample yields about 150,000 clones, roughly nine tenths seen once. Material: peripheral blood, obtained on day 0 of MenACWY control vaccination. The chain employs TRBV5-4 and TRBJ2-2; D is undetermined. This TCR was recovered from an adult in good health. CDR3 sequence (DNA): TGTGCCAGCAGCTCAAATACCGGGGAGCTGTTTTTT. Residues: CASSSNTGELFF.